This TCR beta chain was sequenced for a study of blood T cell repertoires in COVID-19. Original handling: How many nucleated cells were present was estimated from reference gene primer amplification. Assay: immunoSEQ multiplex PCR; the TCRdb copy retains only in-frame clones and omits some. V, J and clone size derive from that table, while D and trimming were established from the DNA sequence. The sample includes about 170,000 clones, about 90% of them seen just once. Unmatched junction bases numbered 4, after V lost 3 bases and J lost 5 bases. Germline V gene data show CDR1 as GTSNPN and CDR2 as SVGIG (reference sequence). The CDR3 covers 13 residues.

The chain couples TRBV30 to TRBJ1-5, with 7 nucleotides matching TRBD1. The specimen was peripheral blood. The receptor was isolated from an older woman with COVID-19, enrolled during active disease. The CDR3 region is CAWSFTGDQPQHF. Here the CDR3 DNA reads TGTGCCTGGAGCTTTACAGGGGATCAGCCCCAGCATTTT.